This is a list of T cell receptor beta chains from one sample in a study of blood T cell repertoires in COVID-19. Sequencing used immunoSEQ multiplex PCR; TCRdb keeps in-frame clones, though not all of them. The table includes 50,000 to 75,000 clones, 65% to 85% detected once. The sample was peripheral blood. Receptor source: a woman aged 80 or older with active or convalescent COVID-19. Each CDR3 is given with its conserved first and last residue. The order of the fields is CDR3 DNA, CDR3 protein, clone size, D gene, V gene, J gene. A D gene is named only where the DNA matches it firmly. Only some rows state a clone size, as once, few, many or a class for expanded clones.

DNA: TGTGCCAGCAGCTTGGCTAGACCGGGACAGGGATATGGCTACACCTTC
CDR3: CASSLARPGQGYGYTF
size: .
D: TRBD1
V: TRBV5-4
J: TRBJ1-2

DNA: TGTGCCACCAGTGATGGGGGCCCATACAATGAGCAGTTCTTC
CDR3: CATSDGGPYNEQFF
size: .
D: .
V: TRBV24-1
J: TRBJ2-1

DNA: TGTGCCAGCAGGCGCTCCTATAATTCACCCCTCCACTTT
CDR3: CASRRSYNSPLHF
size: few
D: .
V: TRBV6-5
J: TRBJ1-6

DNA: TGTGCCAGCACCCCCTGGGGGCGCAATCAGCCCCAGCATTTT
CDR3: CASTPWGRNQPQHF
size: .
D: .
V: TRBV2
J: TRBJ1-5

DNA: TGTGCCAGCCAGAACGTGATGAACACTGAAGCTTTCTTT
CDR3: CASQNVMNTEAFF
size: .
D: .
V: TRBV19
J: TRBJ1-1

DNA: TGTGCCAGCAGTTACTCGAACACTAGGGAGTCGAGCTACACCTTC
CDR3: CASSYSNTRESSYTF
size: once
D: .
V: TRBV6-5
J: TRBJ1-2

DNA: TGTGCCAGCAGCTTGGATCAGGGGGCAGGAAACACCATATATTTT
CDR3: CASSLDQGAGNTIYF
size: .
D: TRBD1
V: TRBV5-4
J: TRBJ1-3

DNA: TGCGCCAGCAGCTCGACCGGACTTGACAATGAGCAGTTCTTC
CDR3: CASSSTGLDNEQFF
size: .
D: .
V: TRBV5-1
J: TRBJ2-1

DNA: TGTGCCAGCAGCCCAAGGTTTCAGGGAGGCTACACCTTC
CDR3: CASSPRFQGGYTF
size: .
D: .
V: TRBV14
J: TRBJ1-2

DNA: TGTGCCAGCAGCTTGTCAGGCGCATATAATTCACCCCTCCACTTT
CDR3: CASSLSGAYNSPLHF
size: .
D: .
V: TRBV11-3
J: TRBJ1-6

DNA: TGTGCCAGCAGCACACCCGGTAGGGGGCCTTCCTACAATGAGCAGTTCTTC
CDR3: CASSTPGRGPSYNEQFF
size: .
D: .
V: TRBV21-1
J: TRBJ2-1

DNA: TGTGCCAGCAGTTACGCGGGGGGGCGGAGCGGGGAGCTGTTTTTT
CDR3: CASSYAGGRSGELFF
size: .
D: TRBD2
V: TRBV6-6
J: TRBJ2-2

DNA: TGCGCCAGCAGTCGCGACAGGGCAGATACGCAGTATTTT
CDR3: CASSRDRADTQYF
size: .
D: TRBD1
V: TRBV5-1
J: TRBJ2-3

DNA: TGTGCCCTTAGGCGGGGACGAGATACTGAAGCTTTCTTT
CDR3: CALRRGRDTEAFF
size: .
D: .
V: TRBV30
J: TRBJ1-1

DNA: TGTGCCAGCAGCTTAGACCTAAACACTGAAGCTTTCTTT
CDR3: CASSLDLNTEAFF
size: .
D: .
V: TRBV7-6
J: TRBJ1-1

DNA: TGTGCCAGCCGCACGGATAGACAGGGGGACGGCTACACCTTC
CDR3: CASRTDRQGDGYTF
size: .
D: TRBD1
V: TRBV7-9
J: TRBJ1-2

DNA: TGCGCCAGCAGCGGGCGAGCGGGACACACAGATACGCAGTATTTT
CDR3: CASSGRAGHTDTQYF
size: .
D: .
V: TRBV5-1
J: TRBJ2-3

DNA: TGTGCCAGCAGCTTCCCGGGACAGGGGCTCTACGAGCAGTACTTC
CDR3: CASSFPGQGLYEQYF
size: .
D: TRBD1
V: TRBV7-2
J: TRBJ2-7

DNA: TGTGCCAGCAGCTCCACCCTGGGGCTTTACAATGAGCAGTTCTTC
CDR3: CASSSTLGLYNEQFF
size: .
D: .
V: TRBV11-2
J: TRBJ2-1

DNA: TGTGCCAGCAGCCAATCCGTAGGGAGAGCTGAGCAGTTCTTC
CDR3: CASSQSVGRAEQFF
size: .
D: .
V: TRBV14
J: TRBJ2-1

DNA: TGTGCCAGCTCGACAGGGGGGGAGACCCAGTACTTC
CDR3: CASSTGGETQYF
size: .
D: TRBD1
V: TRBV18
J: TRBJ2-5

DNA: TGTGCCAGCAGCTTACAGATGAACACTGAAGCTTTCTTT
CDR3: CASSLQMNTEAFF
size: .
D: .
V: TRBV11-3
J: TRBJ1-1

DNA: TGTGCCAGCCACAGGGGGAGGATCACTGAAGCTTTCTTT
CDR3: CASHRGRITEAFF
size: .
D: TRBD1
V: TRBV6-6
J: TRBJ1-1

DNA: TGTGCCAGTAGTTCCGACAATTACTATGGCTACACCTTC
CDR3: CASSSDNYYGYTF
size: .
D: .
V: TRBV19
J: TRBJ1-2

DNA: TGTGCCAGCAAGAGGGTAGGCCCTGAAGCTTTCTTT
CDR3: CASKRVGPEAFF
size: .
D: .
V: TRBV2
J: TRBJ1-1

DNA: TGTGCCAGCAGCCTCGCGAGCAATCAGCCCCAGCATTTT
CDR3: CASSLASNQPQHF
size: .
D: .
V: TRBV3-1/TRBV3-2
J: TRBJ1-5

DNA: TGTGCCATAGGGGGCGGCAATCAGCCCCAGCATTTT
CDR3: CAIGGGNQPQHF
size: many
D: TRBD1
V: TRBV19
J: TRBJ1-5

DNA: TGTGCCAGTAGTATCGACAGGGGTTACGGCTACACCTTC
CDR3: CASSIDRGYGYTF
size: .
D: TRBD1
V: TRBV19
J: TRBJ1-2

DNA: TGTGCCAGCAGCCAAGATAATGGGCAGGGCCGCTACACCTTC
CDR3: CASSQDNGQGRYTF
size: .
D: .
V: TRBV3-1/TRBV3-2
J: TRBJ1-2

DNA: TGTGCCAGCTGCGAGAGATATAGCAATCAGCCCCAGCATTTT
CDR3: CASCERYSNQPQHF
size: .
D: .
V: TRBV6-5
J: TRBJ1-5

DNA: TGTGCCACCAGTGAGGCAGGGTTTACCGGGGAGCTGTTTTTT
CDR3: CATSEAGFTGELFF
size: once
D: .
V: TRBV24-1
J: TRBJ2-2

DNA: TGTGCCAGTAGTACTCCGAGGGTAGCGGGCCAAGAGACCCAGTACTTC
CDR3: CASSTPRVAGQETQYF
size: .
D: TRBD2
V: TRBV19
J: TRBJ2-5

DNA: TGTGCCAGCAGTGAGTATAGCGGACAGACCCAGTACTTC
CDR3: CASSEYSGQTQYF
size: few
D: .
V: TRBV2
J: TRBJ2-5

DNA: TGCAGCGTTGATGTGGGGACAGGGTTGTGGTATGGCTACACCTTC
CDR3: CSVDVGTGLWYGYTF
size: .
D: TRBD1
V: TRBV29-1
J: TRBJ1-2

DNA: TGTGCCAGCAGTGGGCTAAATCAGAACTACGAGCAGTACTTC
CDR3: CASSGLNQNYEQYF
size: .
D: .
V: TRBV6-6
J: TRBJ2-7

DNA: TGCGCCAGCAGCTTGGGCGGAGAGGCGAACACTGAAGCTTTCTTT
CDR3: CASSLGGEANTEAFF
size: .
D: .
V: TRBV5-1
J: TRBJ1-1

DNA: TGTGCCAGCAGCGTCTCCCCTAGCGGGGGCCTGGCATGGGGAGAGACCCAGTACTTC
CDR3: CASSVSPSGGLAWGETQYF
size: once
D: TRBD2
V: TRBV9
J: TRBJ2-5

DNA: TGTGCCAGCAGCCCACAGGGGGCGGGATATTCACCCCTCCACTTT
CDR3: CASSPQGAGYSPLHF
size: .
D: TRBD1
V: TRBV3-1/TRBV3-2
J: TRBJ1-6

DNA: TGTGCCAGCTCACTGACAGGGGGCGAAGTCGGGTACTTC
CDR3: CASSLTGGEVGYF
size: .
D: TRBD1
V: TRBV18
J: TRBJ2-7

DNA: TGTGCCAGCACCTCCTCTTCGACACACCAAGAGACCCAGTACTTC
CDR3: CASTSSSTHQETQYF
size: .
D: .
V: TRBV11-3
J: TRBJ2-5

DNA: TGTGCCAGCAGCCCCACTTTACAGGGGGGCTATGGCTACACCTTC
CDR3: CASSPTLQGGYGYTF
size: .
D: TRBD1
V: TRBV7-3
J: TRBJ1-2

DNA: TGCGCCAGCAGCTTAAACATCAACTATGGCTACACCTTC
CDR3: CASSLNINYGYTF
size: .
D: .
V: TRBV5-1
J: TRBJ1-2

DNA: TGTGCCAGCTCACCCGGACAGAGGCTAGCCAAAAACATTCAGTACTTC
CDR3: CASSPGQRLAKNIQYF
size: .
D: .
V: TRBV18
J: TRBJ2-4

DNA: TGTGCCAGCAGCTCGACAGGGGGCGTGAGCTATGGCTACACCTTC
CDR3: CASSSTGGVSYGYTF
size: .
D: TRBD1
V: TRBV7-3
J: TRBJ1-2

DNA: TGTGCCAGCAGCCAATGGGGCAAAGGGACAGGGGGCGCGACCGATTACCATGGCTACACCTTC
CDR3: CASSQWGKGTGGATDYHGYTF
size: .
D: TRBD1
V: TRBV6-6
J: TRBJ1-2

DNA: TGTGCCAGCAGTGCTATAAGAGGAGGCTATGGCTACACCTTC
CDR3: CASSAIRGGYGYTF
size: .
D: .
V: TRBV2
J: TRBJ1-2

DNA: TGTGCCAGCAGCCCCTGGACAGGGGACTATAATTCACCCCTCCACTTT
CDR3: CASSPWTGDYNSPLHF
size: .
D: TRBD1
V: TRBV3-1/TRBV3-2
J: TRBJ1-6

DNA: TGTGCCAGCTCACCACCGTCCCGCCAGGGCATGCAGTATTTT
CDR3: CASSPPSRQGMQYF
size: .
D: .
V: TRBV18
J: TRBJ2-3

DNA: TGTGCCAGCAGCCCCCATTCCCTAGCGGGGAGGACCGGGGAGCTGTTTTTT
CDR3: CASSPHSLAGRTGELFF
size: .
D: TRBD2
V: TRBV11-3
J: TRBJ2-2

DNA: TGTGCCAGCAGCTCTCCTTCGGACAGGGGTTTAGATACGCAGTATTTT
CDR3: CASSSPSDRGLDTQYF
size: .
D: TRBD1
V: TRBV5-4
J: TRBJ2-3

DNA: TGTGCCAGCAGTCTACAGGGTATGAACACTGAAGCTTTCTTT
CDR3: CASSLQGMNTEAFF
size: once
D: .
V: TRBV2
J: TRBJ1-1

DNA: TGTGCCAGCAGCTTAGATTATGACAGGAACCATGGCTACACCTTC
CDR3: CASSLDYDRNHGYTF
size: .
D: .
V: TRBV11-1
J: TRBJ1-2

DNA: TGTGCCAGCAGTACCACAGGGAACTATGGCTACACCTTC
CDR3: CASSTTGNYGYTF
size: few
D: .
V: TRBV28
J: TRBJ1-2

DNA: TGTGCCACCAGCCCCAAAAGACAGGGTCTAACGGATCAGCCCCAGCATTTT
CDR3: CATSPKRQGLTDQPQHF
size: .
D: TRBD1
V: TRBV15
J: TRBJ1-5

DNA: TGCGCCAGCAGCCCATACCCAGGGGCAAGCACAGATACGCAGTATTTT
CDR3: CASSPYPGASTDTQYF
size: .
D: .
V: TRBV4-1
J: TRBJ2-3

DNA: TGTGCCAGCAGTCGGACTAGCGGGGGAGTTAGCACAGATACGCAGTATTTT
CDR3: CASSRTSGGVSTDTQYF
size: .
D: TRBD2
V: TRBV5-4
J: TRBJ2-3

DNA: TGTGCCAGCAGCCCCCAGGGAAACACTGAAGCTTTCTTT
CDR3: CASSPQGNTEAFF
size: .
D: .
V: TRBV9
J: TRBJ1-1

DNA: TGTGCCAGCAGGATGAGCGGGGCTAGCACAGATACGCAGTATTTT
CDR3: CASRMSGASTDTQYF
size: .
D: TRBD2
V: TRBV6-5
J: TRBJ2-3

DNA: TGTGCCAGCAGTCTTGGGCGGGGGGTTGGCACAGATACGCAGTATTTT
CDR3: CASSLGRGVGTDTQYF
size: .
D: TRBD2
V: TRBV7-3
J: TRBJ2-3